The rows below give T cell receptor beta chains drawn from one sample of a study of PD-L1 blockade in urothelial cancer. Profiling relied on immunoSEQ multiplex PCR, and the TCRdb table lists in-frame clones only, not all of them. Of some 75,000 clones in the sample, about 91% were seen once. Specimen: PBMCs, collected around atezolizumab (anti-PD-L1) treatment. These receptors were collected from a woman of 80 years or more with urothelial cancer. Each CDR3 is given with its conserved first and last residue. The D gene is left open where the match is weak. Clone size is not always given. Where it is, it says once, few, many or a class for expanded clones.

TRBJ2-7 | . | TRBV9 | TRBD1 | TGTGCCAGCAGCGTAGGACAGGGGACCTACGAGCAGTACTTC | CASSVGQGTYEQYF
TRBJ2-3 | . | TRBV18 | TRBD2 | TGTGCCAGCTCACGGGAGGCGGGAGGGGGTGCAGATACGCAGTATTTT | CASSREAGGGADTQYF
TRBJ2-7 | once | TRBV5-1 | TRBD2 | TGCGCCAGCAGCTTGGGCACTAGCGGGAGCTTCGAGCAGTACTTC | CASSLGTSGSFEQYF
TRBJ1-1 | . | TRBV7-2 | TRBD1 | TGTGCCAGCAGCTTAAGGGGGCGTGAAGCTTTCTTT | CASSLRGREAFF
TRBJ2-7 | . | TRBV30 | . | TGTGCCTGGAGGCACAGCCCTTACGAGCAGTACTTC | CAWRHSPYEQYF
TRBJ2-1 | . | TRBV30 | . | TGTGCCTGGAGTGAGGGGACTGGATCACGGTTCTTC | CAWSEGTGSRFF
TRBJ1-2 | . | TRBV18 | . | TGTGCCAGCAACGCGGGAGCGGCAGACTATGGCTACACCTTC | CASNAGAADYGYTF
TRBJ1-1 | . | TRBV14 | . | TGTGCCAGCAGCCATACTCTTGTCACTGAAGCTTTCTTT | CASSHTLVTEAFF
TRBJ1-2 | . | TRBV27 | TRBD1 | TGTGCCAGCAGTTTAACAGGGGGCGCGGGCTACACCTTC | CASSLTGGAGYTF
TRBJ2-7 | . | TRBV29-1 | TRBD1 | TGCAGCGTTGAGACAGGGGGCGGGTACGAGCAGTACTTC | CSVETGGGYEQYF
TRBJ2-3 | . | TRBV7-9 | TRBD2 | TGTGCCAGCAGCTTAGGTAGCGGGTACACCGATACGCAGTATTTT | CASSLGSGYTDTQYF
TRBJ1-4 | . | TRBV6-5 | . | TGTGCCAGCAGACGGTCGATGTGGGAAAAACTGTTTTTT | CASRRSMWEKLFF
TRBJ2-3 | . | TRBV10-1 | . | TGCGCCAGCAGTGTTACTCAGGGGACGCAGTATTTT | CASSVTQGTQYF
TRBJ2-7 | . | TRBV5-1 | TRBD2 | TGCGCCAGCAGCGATAGCGGGAACTCCTACGAGCAGTACTTC | CASSDSGNSYEQYF